This entry is about one TCR beta chain. This CDR3 has 15 amino acids. Trimming took 4 bases from V and 5 from J; bases not matched to a gene: 5. Germline CDR1 MNHEY, CDR2 SVGEGT. The sample originates from a study of blood T cell repertoires in COVID-19. Across the study: Samples of COVID-19 (acute and convalescent) were obtained from the United States, Italy and Spain. PBMCs, B-cell-depleted T cells, or T cells provided the cDNA or gDNA that made up the material.

As handled by the study authors: Using reference gene primer amplification, nucleated cell counts were estimated. Using immunoSEQ multiplex PCR, the repertoire was profiled, and TCRdb retains in-frame clones only, with some absent. The DNA was the basis for D and trimming; V, J and clone size are from that table. Among hundreds of thousands of clones listed, 85% to 90% were seen once. The chain has TRBV6-2 or TRBV6-3 and TRBJ2-2; 9 nucleotides agree with TRBD1. Input material: peripheral blood. This clonotype was obtained from a woman in her forties or fifties with active or convalescent COVID-19. The CDR3 DNA reads as TGTGCCAGCAGTTTTCCGGGACAGGGTACCGGGGAGCTGTTTTTT. This encodes CASSFPGQGTGELFF.